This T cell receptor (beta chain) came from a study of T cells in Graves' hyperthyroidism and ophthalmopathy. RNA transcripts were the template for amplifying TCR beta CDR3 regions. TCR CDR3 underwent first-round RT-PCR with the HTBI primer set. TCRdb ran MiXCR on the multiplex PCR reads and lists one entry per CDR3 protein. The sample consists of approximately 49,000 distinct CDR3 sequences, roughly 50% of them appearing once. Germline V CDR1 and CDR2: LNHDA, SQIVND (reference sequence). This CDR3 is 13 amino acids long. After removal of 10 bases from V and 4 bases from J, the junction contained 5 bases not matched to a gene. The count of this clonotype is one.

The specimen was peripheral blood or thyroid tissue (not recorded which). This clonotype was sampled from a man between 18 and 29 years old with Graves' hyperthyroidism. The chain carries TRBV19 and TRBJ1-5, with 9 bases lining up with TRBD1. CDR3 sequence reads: CATRTGVNQPQHF. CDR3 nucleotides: TGTGCCACTCGGACAGGGGTTAATCAGCCCCAGCATTTT.